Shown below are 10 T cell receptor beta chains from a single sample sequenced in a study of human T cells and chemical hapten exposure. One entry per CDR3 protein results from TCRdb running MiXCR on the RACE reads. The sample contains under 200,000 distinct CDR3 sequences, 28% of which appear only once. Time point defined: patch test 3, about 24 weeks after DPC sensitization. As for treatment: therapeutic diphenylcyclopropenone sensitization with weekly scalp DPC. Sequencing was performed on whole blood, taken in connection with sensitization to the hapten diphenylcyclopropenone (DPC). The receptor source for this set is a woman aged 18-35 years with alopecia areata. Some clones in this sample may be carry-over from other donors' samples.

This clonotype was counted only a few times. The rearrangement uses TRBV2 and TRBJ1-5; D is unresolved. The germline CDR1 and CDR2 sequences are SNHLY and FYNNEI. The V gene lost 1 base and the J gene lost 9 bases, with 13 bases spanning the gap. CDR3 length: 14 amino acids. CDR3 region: CASSEETLRGPQHF. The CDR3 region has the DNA TGTGCCAGCAGTGAAGAGACCTTACGAGGGCCCCAGCATTTT. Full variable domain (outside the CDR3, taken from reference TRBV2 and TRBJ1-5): EPEVTQTPSHQVTQMGQEVILRCVPISNHLYFYWYRQILGQKVEFLVSFYNNEISEKSEIFDDQFSVERPDGSNFTLKIRSTKLEDSAMYFCASSEETLRGPQHFGDGTRLSIL.

The CDR3 DNA reads TGTGCCAGCAGTAACCGGAGACAGGGGGTACGTGAAAAACTGTTTTTT. Protein product: CASSNRRQGVREKLFF. The V call is TRBV12-3 or TRBV12-4, the J call TRBJ1-4; 9 nucleotides agree with TRBD1. This CDR3 has 16 residues. The ends lost 5 bases at V and 7 bases at J; junction bases unmatched: 11.

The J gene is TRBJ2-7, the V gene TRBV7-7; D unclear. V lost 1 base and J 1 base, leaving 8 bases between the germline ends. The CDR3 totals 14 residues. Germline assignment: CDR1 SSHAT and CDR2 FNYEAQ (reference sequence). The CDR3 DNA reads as TGTGCCAGCAGCTTAGGAGGACCGTCCTACGAGCAGTACTTC. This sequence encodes CASSLGGPSYEQYF.

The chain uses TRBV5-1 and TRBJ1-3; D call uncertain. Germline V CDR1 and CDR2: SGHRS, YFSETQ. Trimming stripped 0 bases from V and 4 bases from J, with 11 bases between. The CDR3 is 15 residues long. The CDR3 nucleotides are TGCGCCAGCAGCTTGGAAGCATCCCGGGGAAACACCATATATTTT. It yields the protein CASSLEASRGNTIYF.

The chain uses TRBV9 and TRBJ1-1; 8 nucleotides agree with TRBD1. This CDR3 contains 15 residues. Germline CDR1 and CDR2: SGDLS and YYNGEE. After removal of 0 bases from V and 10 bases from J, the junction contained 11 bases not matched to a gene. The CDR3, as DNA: TGTGCCAGCAGCGTAGTTCCGGGACAGGACGGGGTAGCTTTCTTT. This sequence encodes CASSVVPGQDGVAFF.

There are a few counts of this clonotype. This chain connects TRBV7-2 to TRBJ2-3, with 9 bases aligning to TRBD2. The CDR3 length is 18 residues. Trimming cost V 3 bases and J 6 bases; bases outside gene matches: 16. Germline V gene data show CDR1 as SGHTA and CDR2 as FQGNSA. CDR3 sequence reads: CASSFLVRRRGGRDTQYF. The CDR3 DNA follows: TGTGCCAGCAGCTTCCTGGTTCGGAGGCGGGGGGGCCGGGATACGCAGTATTTT.

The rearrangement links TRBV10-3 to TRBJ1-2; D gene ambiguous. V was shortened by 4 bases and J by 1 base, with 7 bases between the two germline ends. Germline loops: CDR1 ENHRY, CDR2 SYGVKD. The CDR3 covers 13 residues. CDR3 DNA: TGTGCCATCAGTGGAGGAGATAACTATGGCTACACCTTC. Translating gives CAISGGDNYGYTF.

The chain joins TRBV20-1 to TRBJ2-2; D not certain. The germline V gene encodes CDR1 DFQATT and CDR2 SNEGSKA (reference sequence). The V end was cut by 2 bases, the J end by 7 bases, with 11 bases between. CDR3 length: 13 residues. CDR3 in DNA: TGCAGTGCTAGATACCCCCTTAGCGGGGAGCTGTTTTTT. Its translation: CSARYPLSGELFF.

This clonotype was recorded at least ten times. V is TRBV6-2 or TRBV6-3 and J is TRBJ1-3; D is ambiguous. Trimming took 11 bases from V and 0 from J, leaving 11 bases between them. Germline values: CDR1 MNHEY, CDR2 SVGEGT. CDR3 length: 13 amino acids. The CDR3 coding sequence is TGTGCCGGCCGGACTGCCTCTGGAAACACCATATATTTT. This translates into CAGRTASGNTIYF.

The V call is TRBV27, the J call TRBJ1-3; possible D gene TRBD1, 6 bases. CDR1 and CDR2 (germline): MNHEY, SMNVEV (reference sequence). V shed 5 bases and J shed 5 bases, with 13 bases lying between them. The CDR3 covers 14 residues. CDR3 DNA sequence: TGTGCCAGCAGTCCCGGGGGCGCTCGAAACACCATATATTTT. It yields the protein CASSPGGARNTIYF.